Below, 27 T cell receptor beta chains from the same sample are listed, as sequenced in a study of beta chain features in type 1 diabetes. Every isolated RNA sample was fully reverse transcribed, so sequencing captured expressed TCRB transcripts. Clones were read by immunoSEQ multiplex PCR, and TCRdb kept only the in-frame ones, dropping some. The table shows 850,000 to 900,000 clones, with roughly 16% occurring only once. The specimen was naive CD4+ T cells from blood. These TCRs come from a woman aged 18-29 years in good health.

Written as DNA, the CDR3 is TGCGCCAGCAGCCCTCTAGGTTCCTACAATGAGCAGTTCTTC. It encodes CASSPLGSYNEQFF. J is TRBJ2-1 and V is TRBV4-3; the D is unclear. CDR1 LGHNA and CDR2 YSLEER come from the germline V gene. The V end was cut by 4 bases, the J end by 1 base, with 8 bases between. CDR3 length: 14 amino acids.

This clone was seen a single time. The chain carries TRBV28 and TRBJ2-7, with D unclear. This CDR3 spans 15 amino acids. The V end lost 3 bases, the J end lost 6 bases, and 18 bases lay between the germline ends. Germline V gene sequence: CDR1 MDHEN, CDR2 SYDVKM. The CDR3 loop reads CASSLASSGRGEQYF. CDR3 coding DNA: TGTGCCAGCAGTTTGGCCTCTTCTGGACGCGGCGAGCAGTACTTC. Drawing the rest from reference TRBV28 and TRBJ2-7, the complete variable domain is DVKVTQSSRYLVKRTGEKVFLECVQDMDHENMFWYRQDPGLGLRLIYFSYDVKMKEKGDIPEGYSVSREKKERFSLILESASTNQTSMYLCASSLASSGRGEQYFGPGTRLTVT.

In its sample, this clone was seen a few times. The chain uses TRBV6-5 and TRBJ2-1; D perhaps matches TRBD1 (5 bases). V was cut by 7 bases and J by 5 bases, with 9 bases left in between. The CDR3 runs to 12 residues. The V gene's germline CDR1 is MNHEY and CDR2 SVGAGI. CDR3 amino acids: CASTRGNNEQFF. For the CDR3, the DNA is TGTGCCAGCACTAGGGGTAACAATGAGCAGTTCTTC.

The chain carries TRBV7-2 and TRBJ2-3, with TRBD1 matching over 9 bases. Germline values: CDR1 SGHTA, CDR2 FQGNSA. This CDR3 is 14 amino acids long. V gave up 7 bases and J gave up 4 bases; unmatched junction bases: 6. The CDR3 DNA reads as TGTGCCAGCAACGACAGGGGGATTTCAGATACGCAGTATTTT. Its translation: CASNDRGISDTQYF.

This chain uses TRBV19 with TRBJ2-1, with D unclear. Germline V lookup: CDR1 LNHDA, CDR2 SQIVND (reference sequence). The V end was cut by 6 bases, the J end by 5 bases, with 14 bases between. CDR3 length: 14 residues. For the CDR3, the DNA is TGTGCCAGTAGCAGCGACGCAAATAACAATGAGCAGTTCTTC. Encoded protein: CASSSDANNNEQFF.

This clone showed up just a few times. The chain recombines TRBV28 with TRBJ2-2; 15 bases align to TRBD2. CDR1 is MDHEN, CDR2 SYDVKM, per germline. CDR3 length: 18 residues. Unmatched junction bases numbered 1, after V lost 0 bases and J lost 2 bases. CDR3 DNA: TGTGCCAGCAGTTTATGGGGACTAGCGGGAGGTAACACCGGGGAGCTGTTTTTT. Residues: CASSLWGLAGGNTGELFF.

This sequence joins TRBV7-2 and TRBJ2-3, with TRBD2 identical over 11 bases. J was trimmed by 8 bases and V by 3 bases; bases with no gene match: 10. This CDR3 spans 16 amino acids. In germline, CDR1 is SGHTA, CDR2 FQGNSA. The CDR3 region is CASSFSGRARRGTQYF. DNA of the CDR3: TGTGCCAGCAGCTTTAGCGGGAGGGCCAGGAGGGGTACGCAGTATTTT.

This chain uses TRBV18 with TRBJ2-1, with TRBD1 matching over 7 bases. Germline V gene sequence: CDR1 KGHSH, CDR2 LQKENI. This CDR3 contains 13 residues. The V gene end was trimmed by 6 bases and the J gene end by 2 bases; junction bases not matched to a gene: 1. CDR3 region: CASSTGAYNEQFF. The CDR3, as DNA: TGTGCCAGCTCCACAGGGGCCTACAATGAGCAGTTCTTC. Full variable domain (outside the CDR3, taken from reference TRBV18 and TRBJ2-1): NAGVMQNPRHLVRRRGQEARLRCSPMKGHSHVYWYRQLPEEGLKFMVYLQKENIIDESGMPKERFSAEFPKEGPSILRIQQVVRGDSAAYFCASSTGAYNEQFFGPGTRLTVL.

This clone was detected a few times. V is TRBV4-3 and J is TRBJ2-7; 14 nucleotides align to TRBD2. The CDR3 has 18 amino acids. Per the germline V gene, CDR1 is LGHNA and CDR2 is YSLEER. The ends lost 3 bases at V and 1 base at J; junction bases unmatched: 8. The CDR3, as DNA: TGCGCCAGCAGCCATCCTCCCGGGACTAGCGGGAGTTCCTACGAGCAGTACTTC. Translation: CASSHPPGTSGSSYEQYF.

The table lists this clone with a few counts. The chain combines TRBV10-3 with TRBJ2-4, with 10 positions matching TRBD1. The J segment lost 5 bases and the V segment lost 10 bases, leaving 5 bases of the junction unmatched. Germline CDR1 reads ENHRY; CDR2 reads SYGVKD. CDR3 length equals 13 residues. This CDR3 is CATETGGENIQYF. Here the CDR3 DNA reads TGTGCCACCGAGACAGGGGGCGAAAACATTCAGTACTTC.

V usage is TRBV29-1 and J usage is TRBJ2-1; perhaps TRBD2 as D (6 bases). Trimming took 5 bases from V and 8 from J, leaving 16 bases between them. CDR3 length: 13 amino acids. The germline gives CDR1 SQVTM, CDR2 ANQGSEA. In DNA form, the CDR3 reads TGCAGCGTTTCGGGGGTCCCGACCGATGAGCAGTTCTTC. Encoded protein: CSVSGVPTDEQFF.

In its sample, this clone was seen a few times. The J gene is TRBJ1-2, the V gene TRBV10-3; TRBD1 is a possible D gene (5 bases). Germline loops: CDR1 ENHRY, CDR2 SYGVKD. V dropped 6 bases and J dropped 13 bases, with 18 bases sitting between them. The CDR3 is made up of 12 amino acids. CDR3 bases: TGTGCCATCAGCCCCGAAGGGACCGATTGCACCTTC. Its translation: CAISPEGTDCTF.

This clone was counted between two and nine times. This rearrangement joins TRBV10-3 to TRBJ2-1; TRBD2 aligns across 7 bases. The CDR3 loop spans 16 amino acids. After removal of 5 bases from V and 4 bases from J, the junction contained 11 bases not matched to a gene. Germline CDR1 is ENHRY and CDR2 is SYGVKD. The CDR3 region is CAISSTTAGVYNEQFF. The CDR3, as DNA: TGTGCCATCAGTTCTACTACCGCGGGGGTTTACAATGAGCAGTTCTTC.

This clone was seen a few times. This rearrangement joins TRBV9 to TRBJ1-2, with no clear D. Between the trimmed V and J ends, which lost 0 bases and 1 base, there was a span of 10 bases. Germline assignment: CDR1 SGDLS and CDR2 YYNGEE. The CDR3 length is 15 residues. The CDR3 is CASSVGQANNYGYTF. In DNA form, the CDR3 reads TGTGCCAGCAGCGTAGGACAAGCCAATAACTATGGCTACACCTTC.

This clone was seen more than once but under ten times. The V and J genes are TRBV18 and TRBJ2-1; a weak D match, TRBD2 (5 bases). The germline CDR1 and CDR2 sequences are KGHSH and LQKENI. Trimming took off 3 bases at V and 3 bases at J, with 6 bases between the two ends. This CDR3 spans 13 amino acids. The chain's CDR3 is CASSPDFYNEQFF. Here the CDR3 DNA reads TGTGCCAGCTCACCGGACTTCTACAATGAGCAGTTCTTC.

The table lists this clone with a few counts. V is TRBV7-6 and J is TRBJ2-6; 8 bases align to TRBD1. The germline CDR1 and CDR2 sequences are SGHVS and FNYEAQ. V gave up 1 base and J gave up 4 bases; unmatched junction bases: 3. The CDR3 has 16 amino acids. CDR3 nucleotides: TGTGCCAGCAGCTTAGAGACAGGGGTCGGGGCCAACGTCCTGACTTTC. Protein product: CASSLETGVGANVLTF.

This clone has only a few counts. This sequence joins TRBV4-3 and TRBJ1-4, with TRBD1 matching 8 bases. The ends lost 3 bases at V and 5 bases at J; junction bases unmatched: 8. Germline values: CDR1 LGHNA, CDR2 YSLEER. The length of the CDR3 is 16 residues. In DNA form, the CDR3 reads TGCGCCAGCAGCCAGGACAGGGCGCGTGAAAATGAAAAACTGTTTTTT. As protein: CASSQDRARENEKLFF.

As for this clone: It may be a read error: a sequence one base away is much more abundant. The sample carries other DNA sequences with the same CDR3. The gene calls are TRBV6-5 and TRBJ2-2, with unresolved D. CDR1 is MNHEY and CDR2 is SVGAGI in the germline V gene. There are 12 residues in the CDR3. V was pared by 5 bases and J by 1 base, with 2 bases between. DNA for the CDR3: TGTGCCAGCAGTCTGAACACCGGGGAGCTGTTTTTT. Protein product: CASSLNTGELFF.

This clone has only a few counts. The chain links TRBV7-9 to TRBJ1-1; TRBD1 matches at 8 bases. The CDR3 covers 16 residues. Trimming took 3 bases from V and 5 from J; bases not matched to a gene: 11. CDR1 is SEHNR, CDR2 FQNEAQ, per germline (reference sequence). The CDR3 protein is CASSLGFQGARTEAFF. CDR3 nucleotide sequence: TGTGCCAGCAGCTTGGGGTTCCAGGGGGCGCGAACTGAAGCTTTCTTT.

J is TRBJ1-1 and V is TRBV15; D not certain. The V gene's germline CDR1 is LNHNV and CDR2 YYDKDF (reference sequence). Trimming took 7 bases from V and 4 from J, leaving 16 bases between them. This CDR3 is 14 amino acids long. The chain's CDR3 is CATKSRLSGTEAFF. CDR3 in DNA: TGTGCCACCAAATCCAGGTTGTCGGGCACTGAAGCTTTCTTT.

Here the CDR3 reads CASSPRAKGGALEYF. CDR3 in DNA: TGTGCCAGCAGCCCAAGGGCTAAGGGAGGTGCGTTGGAGTACTTC. The genes are TRBV5-4 and TRBJ2-7, with D tentatively TRBD2 (6 bases). Germline V lookup: CDR1 SGHNT, CDR2 YYREEE (reference sequence). The V end was cut by 4 bases, the J end by 11 bases, with 25 bases between. This CDR3 is built from 15 residues.

This clone has a handful of counts. This chain uses TRBV7-8 with TRBJ2-2; 9 nucleotides match TRBD2. The germline gives CDR1 SGHVS, CDR2 FQNEAQ. CDR3 length equals 18 residues. V was pared by 5 bases and J by 5 bases, with 15 bases of the junction left unmatched. CDR3 coding DNA: TGTGCCAGCAGCCGCTTCGGAATTAGCGGGAGATCAACCGGGGAGCTGTTTTTT. It codes for CASSRFGISGRSTGELFF.

This rearrangement joins TRBV5-1 to TRBJ2-7; no definite D call. The CDR3 totals 14 residues. V lost 4 bases and J 2 bases, leaving 13 bases between the germline ends. CDR1 and CDR2 (germline): SGHRS, YFSETQ. In DNA, the CDR3 is TGCGCCAGCAGCCGGACCCAAGGGCCCTACGAGCAGTACTTC. Its protein is CASSRTQGPYEQYF.

This clone has only a few counts. This chain joins TRBV11-2 and TRBJ1-6; D gene ambiguous. Germline CDR1 is SGHAT and CDR2 is FQNNGV. Trimming removed 1 base at V and 19 bases at J, with 11 bases between. The CDR3 consists of 11 residues. CDR3 bases: TGTGCCAGCAGCTTAGGCGGGAATATTCACTTT. This gives the protein CASSLGGNIHF.

The V and J genes are TRBV5-4 and TRBJ2-7, with TRBD1 matching over 8 bases. CDR3 size: 13 residues. Trimming at V came to 4 bases and at J to 7 bases, leaving 7 bases not matched to a gene. Germline CDR1 SGHNT, CDR2 YYREEE (reference sequence). In nucleotides, the CDR3 is TGTGCCAGCAGCGAAAGACAGGGGAGAGAGCAGTACTTC. Amino acids: CASSERQGREQYF.

This clone was counted between two and nine times. This sequence joins TRBV10-3 and TRBJ1-1; maybe TRBD1 (6 bases). Germline V gives CDR1 ENHRY, CDR2 SYGVKD. The CDR3 contains 13 residues. Trimming took off 6 bases at V and 0 bases at J, with 8 bases between the two ends. The CDR3 here is CAIRGQLNTEAFF. In DNA, the CDR3 is TGTGCCATCAGGGGACAATTGAACACTGAAGCTTTCTTT.

The table lists this clone with a count of one. The genes are TRBV7-8 and TRBJ2-2; no firm D call. The CDR3 totals 15 residues. Per the germline V gene, CDR1 is SGHVS and CDR2 is FQNEAQ. Between the trimmed V and J ends, which lost 2 bases and 1 base, there was a span of 8 bases. For the CDR3, the DNA is TGTGCCAGCAGCTTAACCGAGATGAACACCGGGGAGCTGTTTTTT. This translates into CASSLTEMNTGELFF.